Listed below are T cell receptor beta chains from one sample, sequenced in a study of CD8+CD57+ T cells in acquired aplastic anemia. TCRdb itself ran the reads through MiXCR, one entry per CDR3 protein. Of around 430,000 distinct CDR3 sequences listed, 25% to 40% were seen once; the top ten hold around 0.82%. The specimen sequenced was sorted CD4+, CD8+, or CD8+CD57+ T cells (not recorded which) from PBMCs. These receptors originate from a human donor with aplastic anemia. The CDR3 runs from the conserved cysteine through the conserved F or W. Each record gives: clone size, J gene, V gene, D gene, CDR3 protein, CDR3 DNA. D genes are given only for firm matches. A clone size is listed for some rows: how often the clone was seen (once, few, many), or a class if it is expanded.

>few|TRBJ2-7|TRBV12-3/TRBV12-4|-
CASNQRGYEQYF
TGTGCCAGCAATCAAAGGGGCTACGAGCAGTACTTC
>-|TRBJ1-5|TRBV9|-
CASSVDGAPYQPQHF
TGTGCCAGCAGCGTAGACGGGGCCCCCTATCAGCCCCAGCATTTT
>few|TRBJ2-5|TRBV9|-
CASSPRLMGAPQTQYF
TGTGCCAGCAGCCCCCGTTTGATGGGGGCCCCGCAGACCCAGTACTTC
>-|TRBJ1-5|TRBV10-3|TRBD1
CAIGGRDRETQHF
TGTGCCATCGGCGGGAGGGACAGAGAGACCCAGCATTTT
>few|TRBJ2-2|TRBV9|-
CASSARLGELFF
TGTGCCAGCAGCGCCCGACTAGGGGAGCTGTTTTTT
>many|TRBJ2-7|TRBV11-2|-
CASSRSGTSYEQYF
TGTGCCAGCAGCCGGTCAGGCACCTCCTACGAGCAGTACTTC
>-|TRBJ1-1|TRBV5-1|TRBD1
CASSLGLVGTGKDTEAFF
TGCGCCAGCAGCTTGGGGTTAGTGGGGACAGGGAAGGACACTGAAGCTTTCTTT
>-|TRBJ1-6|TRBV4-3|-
CASSQDGQGKNSPLHF
TGCGCCAGCAGCCAAGATGGGCAGGGGAAAAATTCACCCCTCCACTTT
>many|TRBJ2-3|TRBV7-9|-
CASSPSEDTQYF
TGTGCCAGCAGCCCCTCTGAAGATACGCAGTATTTT
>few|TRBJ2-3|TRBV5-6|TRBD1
CASSWGQGADTQYF
TGTGCCAGCAGCTGGGGACAGGGGGCAGATACGCAGTATTTT
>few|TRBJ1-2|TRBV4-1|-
CASSQEEGVGYGYTF
TGCGCCAGCAGCCAAGAAGAAGGGGTTGGCTATGGCTACACCTTC
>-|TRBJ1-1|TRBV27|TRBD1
CASRDRVFTEAFF
TGTGCCAGCAGGGACAGGGTTTTTACTGAAGCTTTCTTT
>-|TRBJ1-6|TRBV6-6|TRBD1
CASNQGAPPLHF
TGTGCCAGCAACCAGGGGGCGCCACCCCTCCACTTT
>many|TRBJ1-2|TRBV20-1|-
CSAGMYGSTGGVGGYTF
TGCAGTGCAGGGATGTATGGGTCGACAGGCGGGGTCGGGGGCTACACCTTC
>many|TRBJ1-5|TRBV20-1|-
CSARYGPSNQPQHF
TGCAGTGCTAGGTATGGACCCAGCAATCAGCCCCAGCATTTT
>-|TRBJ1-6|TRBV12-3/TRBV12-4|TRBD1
CASSLHWGQKSSPLHF
TGTGCCAGCAGTTTACATTGGGGACAGAAGAGTTCACCCCTCCACTTT
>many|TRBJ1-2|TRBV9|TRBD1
CASSFDRADYGYTF
TGTGCCAGCAGTTTTGACAGGGCAGACTATGGCTACACCTTC
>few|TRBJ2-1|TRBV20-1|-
CSAVTIVPLCNEQFF
TGCAGTGCTGTGACTATAGTCCCGCTTTGCAATGAGCAGTTCTTC
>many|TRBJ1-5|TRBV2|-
CASRTRGDSNQPQHF
TGTGCCAGCAGGACGCGCGGGGACAGCAATCAGCCCCAGCATTTT
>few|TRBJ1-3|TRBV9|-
CASSVGVGFGQLSGNTIYF
TGTGCCAGCAGCGTAGGGGTTGGTTTCGGCCAGCTCTCTGGAAACACCATATATTTT
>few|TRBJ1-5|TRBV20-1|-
CSANRDPQEPQHF
TGCAGTGCTAACCGGGACCCACAGGAGCCCCAGCATTTT
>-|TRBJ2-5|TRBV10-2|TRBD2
CASTKAGTQETQYF
TGCGCCAGCACCAAAGCGGGGACCCAAGAGACCCAGTACTTC
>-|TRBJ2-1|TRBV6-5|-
CASSYSPILDRALFF
TGTGCCAGCAGTTATAGCCCGATACTAGATCGGGCTCTGTTCTTC
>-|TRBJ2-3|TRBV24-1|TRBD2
CATSQGLAGGPGTDTQYF
TGTGCCACCAGTCAGGGACTAGCGGGGGGGCCCGGCACAGATACGCAGTATTTT
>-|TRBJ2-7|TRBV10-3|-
CASRFGERSYEQYF
TGTGCCAGCAGGTTTGGGGAGAGGAGCTACGAGCAGTACTTC
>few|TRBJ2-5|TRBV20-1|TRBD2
CSASHLGGGRWETQYF
TGCAGTGCTAGCCATCTCGGCGGGGGGCGGTGGGAGACCCAGTACTTC
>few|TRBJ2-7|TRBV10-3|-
CASREDPDEQYF
TGTGCCAGCAGGGAAGATCCGGACGAGCAGTACTTC
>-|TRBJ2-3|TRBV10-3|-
CAIRRGDTQCF
TGTGCCATCAGGAGGGGAGATACGCAGTGTTTT
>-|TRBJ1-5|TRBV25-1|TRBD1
CASNPQGARQPQHF
TGTGCCAGCAACCCACAGGGGGCCAGGCAGCCCCAGCATTTT
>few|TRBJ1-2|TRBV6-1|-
CASSVYRDYGYTF
TGTGCCAGCAGTGTATACAGAGACTATGGCTACACCTTC
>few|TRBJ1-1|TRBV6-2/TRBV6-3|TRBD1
CASSPQGGANTEAFF
TGTGCCAGCAGTCCACAGGGGGGGGCGAACACTGAAGCTTTCTTT
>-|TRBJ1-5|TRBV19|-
CASSIGEMSNQPQHF
TGTGCCAGTAGTATAGGGGAGATGAGCAATCAGCCCCAGCATTTT
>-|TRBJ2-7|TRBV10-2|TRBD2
CASSYLAGEAPYEQYF
TGTGCCAGCAGTTATCTAGCGGGGGAAGCTCCCTACGAGCAGTACTTC
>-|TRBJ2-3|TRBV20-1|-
CSESVAGSTDTQYF
TGCAGTGAATCAGTCGCGGGCTCCACAGATACGCAGTATTTT
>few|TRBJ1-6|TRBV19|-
CASSGAGPSSYNSPLHF
TGTGCCAGTAGTGGTGCAGGGCCTAGCTCCTATAATTCACCCCTCCACTTT
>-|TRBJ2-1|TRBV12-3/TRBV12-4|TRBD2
CASKREGLNEQFF
TGTGCCAGCAAGCGGGAGGGCCTTAATGAGCAGTTCTTC
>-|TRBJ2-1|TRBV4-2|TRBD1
CASSQIPGQGENEQFF
TGTGCCAGCAGCCAAATACCGGGACAGGGTGAGAATGAGCAGTTCTTC
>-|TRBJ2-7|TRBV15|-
CATSRLGGDAYEQYF
TGTGCCACCAGCAGACTAGGGGGGGATGCCTACGAGCAGTACTTC
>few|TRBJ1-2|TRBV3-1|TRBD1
CASSPTRTGINGYTF
TGTGCCAGCAGCCCCACCCGGACAGGGATAAATGGCTACACCTTC
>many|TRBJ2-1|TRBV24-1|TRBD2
CATSDSRPGLVNEQFF
TGTGCCACCAGTGATTCCCGGCCGGGACTAGTAAATGAGCAGTTCTTC
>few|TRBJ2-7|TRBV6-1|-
CASSRDSRQYF
TGTGCCAGCAGTCGGGACTCCCGTCAGTACTTC
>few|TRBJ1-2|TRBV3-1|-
CASSQDGGRGYTF
TGTGCCAGCAGCCAAGACGGGGGACGGGGCTACACCTTC
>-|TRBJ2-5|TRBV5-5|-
CASSLTGHGEETQYF
TGTGCCAGCAGCCTCACGGGCCATGGCGAGGAGACCCAGTACTTC
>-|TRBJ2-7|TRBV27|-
CASSVMAGINYEQYF
TGTGCCAGCAGTGTAATGGCAGGGATCAACTACGAGCAGTACTTC
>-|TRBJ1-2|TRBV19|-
CASSMGQAIYGYTF
TGTGCCAGTAGTATGGGGCAGGCGATCTATGGCTACACCTTC
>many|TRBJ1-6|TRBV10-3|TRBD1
CAISDGPAGGRGMQSPLHF
TGTGCCATCAGTGATGGTCCCGCAGGGGGAAGGGGTATGCAGTCACCCCTCCACTTT
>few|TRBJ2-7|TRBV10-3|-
CAISALEGGFEQYF
TGTGCCATCAGTGCGTTGGAAGGGGGGTTCGAGCAGTACTTC
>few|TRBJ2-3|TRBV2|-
CASSERGGGLGRTDTQYF
TGTGCCAGCAGTGAAAGGGGGGGCGGTTTGGGTCGCACAGATACGCAGTATTTT
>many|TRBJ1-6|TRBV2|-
CASSEDYNSPLHF
TGTGCCAGCAGCGAAGACTATAATTCACCCCTCCACTTT
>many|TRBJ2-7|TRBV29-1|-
CSVKGGLNEQYF
TGCAGCGTGAAGGGGGGGCTCAACGAGCAGTACTTC
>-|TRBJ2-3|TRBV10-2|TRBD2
CASRRTSGRANTDTQYF
TGCGCCAGCAGAAGGACTAGCGGGAGGGCCAACACAGATACGCAGTATTTT
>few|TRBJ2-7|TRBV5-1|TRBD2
CASSLVLGRVYEQYF
TGCGCCAGCAGCTTGGTATTGGGGAGGGTCTACGAGCAGTACTTC
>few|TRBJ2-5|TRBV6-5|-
CASSYVTAPAGETQYF
TGTGCCAGCAGTTACGTGACAGCTCCTGCAGGGGAGACCCAGTACTTC
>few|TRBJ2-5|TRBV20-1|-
CSARDPKGRALKTQYF
TGCAGTGCTAGAGATCCCAAGGGAAGGGCCCTCAAGACCCAGTACTTC
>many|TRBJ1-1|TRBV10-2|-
CASSESNSDPWVGAFF
TGCGCCAGCAGTGAGTCGAATTCCGACCCCTGGGTTGGAGCTTTCTTT